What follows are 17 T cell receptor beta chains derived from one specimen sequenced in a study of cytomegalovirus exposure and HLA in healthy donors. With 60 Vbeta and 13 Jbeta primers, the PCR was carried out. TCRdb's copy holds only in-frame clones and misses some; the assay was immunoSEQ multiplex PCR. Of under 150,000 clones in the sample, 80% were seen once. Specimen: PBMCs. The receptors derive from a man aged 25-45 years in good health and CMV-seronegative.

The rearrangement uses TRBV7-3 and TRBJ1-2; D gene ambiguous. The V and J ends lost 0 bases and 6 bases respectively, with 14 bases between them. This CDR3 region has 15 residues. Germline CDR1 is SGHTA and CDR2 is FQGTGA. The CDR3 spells CASSLTAYTRNGYTF. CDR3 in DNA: TGTGCCAGCAGCTTAACGGCATATACTAGAAATGGCTACACCTTC. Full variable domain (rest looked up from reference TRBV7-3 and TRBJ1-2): GAGVSQTPSNKVTEKGKYVELRCDPISGHTALYWYRQSLGQGPEFLIYFQGTGAADDSGLPNDRFFAVRPEGSVSTLKIQRTERGDSAVYLCASSLTAYTRNGYTFGSGTRLTVV.

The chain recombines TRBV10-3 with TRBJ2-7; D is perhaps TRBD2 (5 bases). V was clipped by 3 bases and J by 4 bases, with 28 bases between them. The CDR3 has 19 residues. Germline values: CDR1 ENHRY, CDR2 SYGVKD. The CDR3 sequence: CAISDIFLRWGDSRYEQYF. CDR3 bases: TGTGCCATCAGTGATATTTTTTTACGCTGGGGAGATAGTCGGTACGAGCAGTACTTC.

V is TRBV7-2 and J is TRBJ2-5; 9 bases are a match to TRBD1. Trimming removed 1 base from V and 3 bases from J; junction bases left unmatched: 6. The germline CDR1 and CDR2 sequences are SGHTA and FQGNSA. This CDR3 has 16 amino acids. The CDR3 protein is CASSLVGTGSKETQYF. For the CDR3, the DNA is TGTGCCAGCAGCTTAGTAGGGACAGGGTCGAAAGAGACCCAGTACTTC.

CDR3 sequence reads: CASSEGVGTQYF. CDR3 bases: TGTGCCAGCAGCGAGGGGGTAGGGACCCAGTACTTC. The chain links TRBV7-2 to TRBJ2-5; tentatively, D is TRBD1 (6 bases). Germline CDR1 reads SGHTA; CDR2 reads FQGNSA. The CDR3 is 12 amino acids. Trimming took off 5 bases at V and 7 bases at J, with 11 bases between the two ends.

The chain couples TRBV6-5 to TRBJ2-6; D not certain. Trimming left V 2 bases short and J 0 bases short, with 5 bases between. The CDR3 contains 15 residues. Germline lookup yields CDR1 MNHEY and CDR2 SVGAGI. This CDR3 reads CASSYGHSGANVLTF. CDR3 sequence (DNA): TGTGCCAGCAGTTACGGGCACTCTGGGGCCAACGTCCTGACTTTC.

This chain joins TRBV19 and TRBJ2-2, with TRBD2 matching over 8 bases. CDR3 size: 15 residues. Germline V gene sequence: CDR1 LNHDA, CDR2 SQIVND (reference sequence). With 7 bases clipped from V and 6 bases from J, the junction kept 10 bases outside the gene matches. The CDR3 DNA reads TGTGCCAGTACAGACGGGGGGGGCCGGGCCGGGGAGCTGTTTTTT. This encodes CASTDGGGRAGELFF.

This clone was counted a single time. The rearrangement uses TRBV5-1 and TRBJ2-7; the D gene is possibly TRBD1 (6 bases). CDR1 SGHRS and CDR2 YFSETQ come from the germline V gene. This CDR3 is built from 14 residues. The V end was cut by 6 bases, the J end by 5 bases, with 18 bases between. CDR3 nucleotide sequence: TGCGCCAGCACCAGGATGGGACAAGCAGACGAGCAGTACTTC. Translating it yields CASTRMGQADEQYF. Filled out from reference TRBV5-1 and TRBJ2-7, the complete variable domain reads KAGVTQTPRYLIKTRGQQVTLSCSPISGHRSVSWYQQTPGQGLQFLFEYFSETQRNKGNFPGRFSGRQFSNSRSEMNVSTLELGDSALYLCASTRMGQADEQYFGPGTRLTVT.

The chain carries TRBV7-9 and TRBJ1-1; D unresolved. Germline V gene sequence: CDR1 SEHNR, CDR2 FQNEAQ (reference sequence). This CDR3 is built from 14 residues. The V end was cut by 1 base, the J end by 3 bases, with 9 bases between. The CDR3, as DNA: TGTGCCAGCAGCTTAGGCCCCGGGGACACTGAAGCTTTCTTT. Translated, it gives CASSLGPGDTEAFF.

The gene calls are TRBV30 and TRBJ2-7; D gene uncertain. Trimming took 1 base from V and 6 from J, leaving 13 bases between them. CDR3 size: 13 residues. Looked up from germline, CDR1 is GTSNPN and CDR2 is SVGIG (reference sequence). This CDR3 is CAWSDRYTGEQYF. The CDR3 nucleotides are TGTGCCTGGAGTGATCGCTACACGGGCGAGCAGTACTTC.

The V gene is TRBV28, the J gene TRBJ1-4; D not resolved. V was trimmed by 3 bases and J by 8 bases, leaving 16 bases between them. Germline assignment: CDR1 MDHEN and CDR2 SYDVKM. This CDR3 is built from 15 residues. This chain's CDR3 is CASSFVQLFGEKLFF. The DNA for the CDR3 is TGTGCCAGCAGTTTTGTACAGCTCTTTGGGGAAAAACTGTTTTTT.

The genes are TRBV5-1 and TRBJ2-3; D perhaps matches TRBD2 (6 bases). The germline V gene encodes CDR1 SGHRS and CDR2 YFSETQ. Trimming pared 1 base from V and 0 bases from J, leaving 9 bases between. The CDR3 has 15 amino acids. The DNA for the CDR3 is TGCGCCAGCAGCTTGTCTAGCGCTAGCACAGATACGCAGTATTTT. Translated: CASSLSSASTDTQYF.

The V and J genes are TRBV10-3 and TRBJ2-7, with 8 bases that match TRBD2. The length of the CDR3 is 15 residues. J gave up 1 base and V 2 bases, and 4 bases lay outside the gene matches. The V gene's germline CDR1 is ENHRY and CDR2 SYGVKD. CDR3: CAISELQRESYEQYF. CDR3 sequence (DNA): TGTGCCATCAGTGAGCTCCAGCGGGAGTCCTACGAGCAGTACTTC.

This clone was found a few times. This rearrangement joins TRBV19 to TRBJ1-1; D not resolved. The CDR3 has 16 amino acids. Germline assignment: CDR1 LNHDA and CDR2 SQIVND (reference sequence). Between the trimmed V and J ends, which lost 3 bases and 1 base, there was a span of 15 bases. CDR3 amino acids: CASSIGLAGANTEAFF. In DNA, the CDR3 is TGTGCCAGTAGTATTGGTCTGGCCGGAGCGAACACTGAAGCTTTCTTT.

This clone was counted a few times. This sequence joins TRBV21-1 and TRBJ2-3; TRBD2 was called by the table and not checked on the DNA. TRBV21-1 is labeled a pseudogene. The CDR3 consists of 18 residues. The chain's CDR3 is CASSKRTSGRAGTDTQYF. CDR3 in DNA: TGTGCCAGCAGCAAGAGGACTAGCGGGAGGGCCGGGACAGATACGCAGTATTTT.

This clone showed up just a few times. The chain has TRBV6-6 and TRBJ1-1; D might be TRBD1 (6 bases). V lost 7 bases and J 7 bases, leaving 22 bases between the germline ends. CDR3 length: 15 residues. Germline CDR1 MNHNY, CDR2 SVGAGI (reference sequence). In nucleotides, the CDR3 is TGTGCCAGCACCCCCTACGCCGACAGACAGGTTGAAGCTTTCTTT. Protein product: CASTPYADRQVEAFF.

CDR3 bases: TGCGCCAGCAGCTTGGCTAGCGGGAATCGCGAGACCCAGTACTTC. Translation: CASSLASGNRETQYF. The chain has TRBV5-1 and TRBJ2-5, with 9 bases lining up with TRBD2. The junction had 5 bases not matched to a gene; V was cut back by 0 bases and J by 5 bases. The CDR3 length is 15 residues. CDR1 and CDR2 from the germline V gene are SGHRS and YFSETQ.

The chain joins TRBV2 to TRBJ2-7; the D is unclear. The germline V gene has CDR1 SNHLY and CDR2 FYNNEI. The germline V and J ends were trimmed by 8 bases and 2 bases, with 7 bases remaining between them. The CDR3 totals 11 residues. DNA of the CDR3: TGTGCCAGCGGTAGCCCCTACGAGCAGTACTTC. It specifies CASGSPYEQYF.